This T cell receptor beta chain derives from a study of blood T cell repertoires in COVID-19. Assay: immunoSEQ multiplex PCR; the TCRdb copy retains only in-frame clones and omits some. Of 300,000 to 400,000 clones in the sample, roughly nine tenths were seen once. The source material was PBMCs or T cells enriched from blood (not recorded which). The source of this sequence is a woman in her thirties who had been exposed to COVID-19.

In nucleotides, the CDR3 is TGTGCCAGCAGCCAAGGCGGCAGGGTATCCCTCGAGCAGTACTTC. Protein sequence: CASSQGGRVSLEQYF. This sequence joins TRBV3-1 (or the pseudogene TRBV3-2) and TRBJ2-7, with D tentatively TRBD1 (5 bases). The V gene lost 1 base and the J gene lost 6 bases, with 16 bases spanning the gap. The CDR3 runs to 15 residues. Germline CDR1 is LGHDT and CDR2 is YNNKEL (reference sequence).